The next 3 T cell receptor beta chains were all read from a single sample in a study of blood T cell repertoires in COVID-19. The protocol was immunoSEQ multiplex PCR, while the TCRdb copy is restricted to in-frame clones and leaves out a portion. The table lists 120,000 or so clones, approximately 86% of them singletons. The sample was peripheral blood. The receptor source for this set is a woman between 50 and 59 years old with active or convalescent COVID-19.

The rearrangement links TRBV28 to TRBJ1-4, with D possibly being TRBD1 (6 bases). V dropped 9 bases and J dropped 7 bases, with 12 bases sitting between them. Per germline, CDR1 MDHEN and CDR2 SYDVKM. This CDR3 has 12 residues. In DNA, the CDR3 is TGTGCCAGTCGGGACAATAGTGAAAAACTGTTTTTT. Translation: CASRDNSEKLFF. The full variable domain, rest sourced from reference TRBV28 and TRBJ1-4, is DVKVTQSSRYLVKRTGEKVFLECVQDMDHENMFWYRQDPGLGLRLIYFSYDVKMKEKGDIPEGYSVSREKKERFSLILESASTNQTSMYLCASRDNSEKLFFGSGTQLSVL.

This clone was seen a few times. V and J are TRBV4-3 and TRBJ2-1; D is ambiguous. The CDR3 has 13 residues. Germline V lookup: CDR1 LGHNA, CDR2 YSLEER. The V end was cut by 4 bases, the J end by 10 bases, with 14 bases between. As DNA, the CDR3 is TGCGCCAGCAGCCGCCAAACAGACCGGGAGCAGTTCTTC. It encodes CASSRQTDREQFF.

The rearrangement joins TRBV12-3 or TRBV12-4 to TRBJ1-2, with 7 positions matching TRBD1. The V gene end was trimmed by 3 bases and the J gene end by 4 bases; junction bases not matched to a gene: 2. This CDR3 comprises 13 residues. As DNA, the CDR3 is TGTGCCAGCAGTTTCGGGACAGCCTATGGCTACACCTTC. Translating it yields CASSFGTAYGYTF.